This T cell receptor beta chain was recovered during a study of cytomegalovirus exposure and HLA in healthy donors. At the level of the study: Most genotyped donors, around four fifths of 398, had Caucasian-associated genetic ancestry.

Germline V gene data show CDR1 as SEHNR and CDR2 as FQNEAQ (reference sequence). There are 15 residues in the CDR3. PCR used 60 Vbeta primers and 13 Jbeta primers. Method: immunoSEQ multiplex PCR; TCRdb's copy keeps in-frame clones and lacks some. The sample shows almost 200,000 clones, more than 75% of them seen only once. About this clone itself: The junction shows a germline mismatch at one end, possibly a read error.

The receptor comes from a male donor in good health and CMV-seropositive. The rearrangement uses TRBV7-9 and TRBJ1-4, with 9 bases identical to TRBD1. What was sequenced was PBMCs. The CDR3 DNA follows: TGTTCCAGCAGTCCCAGACAGGGGGCTAATGAAAAACTGTTTTTT. This translates into CSSSPRQGANEKLFF.